One and the same sample provided the 15 T cell receptor beta chains below, sequenced in a study of OX40 agonist ivuxolimab in advanced cancers. The protocol was immunoSEQ multiplex PCR, while the TCRdb copy is restricted to in-frame clones and leaves out a portion. The sample has 95,000 to 150,000 clones; just under 95% are singletons. The material was CD4+ or CD8+ T cells sorted from blood, obtained in a trial of the OX40 agonist ivuxolimab. The source of these receptors is an adult with an advanced solid tumor such as melanoma, head and neck, liver or kidney cancer.

To note about this clone: Germline and junction disagree at one end, which may indicate a read error. The rearrangement joins TRBV28 to TRBJ2-2; weak D call: TRBD1 (6 bases). Per the germline V gene, CDR1 is MDHEN and CDR2 is SYDVKM. This CDR3 spans 15 amino acids. The CDR3 nucleotides are TGTGCCAGCATTTTATCACAGGGAAACACCGGGGAGCTGTTTTTT. Amino acids: CASILSQGNTGELFF.

The V gene is TRBV9, the J gene TRBJ1-1; 7 positions match TRBD1. Germline CDR1 SGDLS, CDR2 YYNGEE. The CDR3 loop spans 17 amino acids. With 0 bases clipped from V and 6 bases from J, the junction kept 14 bases outside the gene matches. This chain's CDR3 is CASSVGPIGGTAAEAFF. The CDR3 nucleotides are TGTGCCAGCAGCGTAGGACCGATCGGAGGGACAGCGGCTGAAGCTTTCTTT.

The CDR3 sequence is CAWSEDRVGYGYTF. CDR3 sequence (DNA): TGTGCCTGGAGTGAGGACAGGGTGGGGTATGGCTACACCTTC. The chain has TRBV30 and TRBJ1-2; TRBD1 matches 8 bases. Looked up from germline, CDR1 is GTSNPN and CDR2 is SVGIG (reference sequence). The V and J ends lost 1 base and 5 bases, in that order; junction bases with no gene match: 6. The CDR3 length is 14 residues.

This clone is a singleton in its sample. The CDR3 sequence is CASSPSTSFSEQYF. CDR3 nucleotide sequence: TGTGCCAGCTCACCATCTACTAGCTTCTCCGAGCAGTACTTC. The V call is TRBV18, the J call TRBJ2-7; D may be TRBD2 (6 bases). The CDR3 is made up of 14 amino acids. Germline V lookup: CDR1 KGHSH, CDR2 LQKENI. Trimming removed 2 bases from V and 6 bases from J, with 14 bases in between.

This clone was counted only a few times. V and J are TRBV7-2 and TRBJ1-2; 7 nucleotides match TRBD1. The CDR3 totals 19 residues. In germline, CDR1 is SGHTA, CDR2 FQGNSA. Losses at the gene ends were 5 bases for V and 5 bases for J; bases not matched to a gene: 23. The CDR3 loop reads CASSTEQQGQPSLGYGYTF. CDR3 DNA sequence: TGTGCCAGCAGCACGGAGCAACAGGGGCAACCGTCCCTCGGGTATGGCTACACCTTC. Looking up the rest from reference TRBV7-2 and TRBJ1-2 gives the full variable domain: GAGVSQSPSNKVTEKGKDVELRCDPISGHTALYWYRQSLGQGLEFLIYFQGNSAPDKSGLPSDRFSAERTGGSVSTLTIQRTQQEDSAVYLCASSTEQQGQPSLGYGYTFGSGTRLTVV.

This clone was seen a single time. The chain recombines TRBV6-6 with TRBJ2-1; TRBD2 is a possible D gene (5 bases). Germline assignment: CDR1 MNHNY and CDR2 SVGAGI (reference sequence). V was trimmed by 6 bases and J by 5 bases, leaving 8 bases between them. This CDR3 is built from 12 residues. The CDR3 spells CASSPGNNEQFF. CDR3 DNA sequence: TGTGCCAGCAGCCCCGGGAACAATGAGCAGTTCTTC.

The chain combines TRBV25-1 with TRBJ1-2; no firm D call. Germline assignment: CDR1 MGHDK and CDR2 SYGVNS. The CDR3 has 14 amino acids. V lost 5 bases and J 0 bases, leaving 10 bases between the germline ends. The CDR3 nucleotides are TGTGCCAGCAGTATCCTGACGACTAACTATGGCTACACCTTC. Translating gives CASSILTTNYGYTF.

The chain recombines TRBV7-3 with TRBJ2-3, with 7 bases that match TRBD1. V gave up 5 bases and J gave up 1 base; unmatched junction bases: 6. The CDR3 is 15 residues long. Germline CDR1 SGHTA, CDR2 FQGTGA. This CDR3 is CASSALTGRTDTQYF. DNA for the CDR3: TGTGCCAGCAGCGCGTTGACAGGGCGCACAGATACGCAGTATTTT.

V gene TRBV7-9 combines with J gene TRBJ2-7, with 10 bases identical to TRBD1. Trimming at V came to 3 bases and at J to 4 bases, leaving 3 bases not matched to a gene. The CDR3 length is 14 residues. Germline assignment: CDR1 SEHNR and CDR2 FQNEAQ (reference sequence). CDR3 sequence reads: CASSLTGGRYEQYF. CDR3 DNA: TGTGCCAGCAGCTTGACAGGGGGCAGGTACGAGCAGTACTTC.

This clone has just one count. This chain's CDR3 is CASSEFWVSSYEQYF. In nucleotides, the CDR3 is TGCGCCAGCAGTGAGTTTTGGGTTAGCTCCTACGAGCAGTACTTC. The rearrangement uses TRBV10-2 and TRBJ2-7, with D unresolved. CDR3 size: 15 residues. CDR1 and CDR2 from the germline V gene are WSHSY and SAAADI. Deletions cut 1 base from V and 0 bases from J, with 10 bases between.

V is TRBV6-1 and J is TRBJ1-5, with a tentative D call TRBD1 (5 bases). The CDR3 consists of 14 residues. CDR1 is MNHNS and CDR2 is SASEGT in the germline V gene. Trimming left V 4 bases short and J 7 bases short, with 14 bases between. The CDR3 sequence is CASSGGRGAQPQHF. DNA for the CDR3: TGTGCCAGCAGTGGGGGGAGAGGAGCCCAGCCCCAGCATTTT.

The chain employs TRBV7-2 and TRBJ2-1; 8 bases match TRBD2. The CDR3 covers 15 residues. V trimming: 6 bases; J trimming: 0 bases; junction bases outside the gene matches: 4. Germline V gives CDR1 SGHTA, CDR2 FQGNSA. The CDR3 coding sequence is TGTGCCAGCAGGGTAGCGGGAAGCTCCTACAATGAGCAGTTCTTC. Its translation: CASRVAGSSYNEQFF. The full variable domain, in which reference TRBV7-2 and TRBJ2-1 provide the parts outside the CDR3, is GAGVSQSPSNKVTEKGKDVELRCDPISGHTALYWYRQSLGQGLEFLIYFQGNSAPDKSGLPSDRFSAERTGGSVSTLTIQRTQQEDSAVYLCASRVAGSSYNEQFFGPGTRLTVL.

This chain uses TRBV27 with TRBJ2-1; D is unclear. The germline V and J ends were trimmed by 5 bases and 6 bases, with 17 bases remaining between them. The CDR3 has 15 residues. CDR1 is MNHEY, CDR2 SMNVEV, per germline (reference sequence). The CDR3 here is CASSLVKHQINEQFF. For the CDR3, the DNA is TGTGCCAGCAGTCTAGTAAAACATCAGATCAATGAGCAGTTCTTC.

The rearrangement uses TRBV19 and TRBJ1-1; 10 bases fit TRBD1. The junction had 10 bases not matched to a gene; V was cut back by 7 bases and J by 5 bases. The CDR3 spans 15 residues. Germline CDR1 LNHDA, CDR2 SQIVND (reference sequence). In DNA form, the CDR3 reads TGTGCCAGTATCCGGACAGGGGGTAAGAGAACTGAAGCTTTCTTT. Residues: CASIRTGGKRTEAFF.

The V and J genes are TRBV30 and TRBJ2-7, with D unresolved. The V gene lost 4 bases and the J gene lost 6 bases, with 16 bases spanning the gap. Germline V gene data show CDR1 as GTSNPN and CDR2 as SVGIG (reference sequence). CDR3 length equals 13 residues. CDR3 amino acids: CAWIKRGTREQYF. DNA of the CDR3: TGTGCCTGGATAAAGCGTGGTACTCGCGAGCAGTACTTC.